This T cell receptor (beta chain) derives from a study of shared clonotypes between healthy human individuals. Nashville, Tennessee was home to all donors, who were Caucasian adults. General study results and limits: Represented diversity (both genetic and exposure-history) was limited by the small number of donors.

The V segment lost 1 base and the J segment 7 bases; nucleotides outside the gene matches: 8. The CDR3 loop spans 17 amino acids. The germline V gene has CDR1 SGHAT and CDR2 FQNNGV. Deep-level running was used for the assay. Methods used by the authors: ImmunoSEQ gave junction-only sequences without quality scores, so filtering differed. Profiled with immunoSEQ multiplex PCR; TCRdb holds only in-frame clones, not every one. V and J calls and clone size are given by that table; D and trimming were obtained from the DNA. The sample contains over a million clones, around 97% of which appear only once. Points on this clone: As yet, its antigen is unknown.

This receptor was identified in a man between 25 and 39 years old in good health. Sequences were obtained from naive CD4+ T cells sorted from blood. Subset in this sample: CD45RA+ positively selected. This chain uses TRBV11-2 with TRBJ2-2; TRBD2 aligns across 11 bases. The CDR3 nucleotides are TGTGCCAGCAGCTTAGTACGGCTAGCGGGAGGACACGGGGAGCTGTTTTTT. Translated, it gives CASSLVRLAGGHGELFF.